The 2 T cell receptor beta chains listed next were all sequenced from one sample in a study of cytomegalovirus exposure and HLA in healthy donors. In the PCR, 60 Vbeta and 13 Jbeta primers were used. TCRdb's copy holds only in-frame clones and misses some; the assay was immunoSEQ multiplex PCR. This sample has some 110,000 clones, with roughly 80% found just once. What was sequenced was PBMCs. Receptor source: a young man in good health and CMV-seropositive.

The chain combines TRBV9 with TRBJ1-1; 10 bases are a match to TRBD1. The V gene's germline CDR1 is SGDLS and CDR2 YYNGEE. The CDR3 loop spans 13 amino acids. V was pared by 3 bases and J by 5 bases, with 1 base of the junction left unmatched. The CDR3 sequence: CASSGQGATEAFF. The DNA of the CDR3 is TGTGCCAGCAGCGGACAGGGGGCGACTGAAGCTTTCTTT.

The genes are TRBV7-2 and TRBJ2-3; 11 bases match TRBD2. This CDR3 has 15 residues. J lost 11 bases, V lost 5 bases, and 12 bases had no gene match. The germline gives CDR1 SGHTA, CDR2 FQGNSA. The CDR3 loop is CASSPEALAGVGQYF. The CDR3 DNA is TGTGCCAGCAGCCCCGAGGCACTAGCGGGGGTAGGGCAGTATTTT. The complete variable domain, with remaining parts taken from reference TRBV7-2 and TRBJ2-3, reads GAGVSQSPSNKVTEKGKDVELRCDPISGHTALYWYRQSLGQGLEFLIYFQGNSAPDKSGLPSDRFSAERTGGSVSTLTIQRTQQEDSAVYLCASSPEALAGVGQYFGPGTRLTVL.